This note documents a single T cell receptor (beta chain) sequence. J was trimmed by 4 bases and V by 5 bases; bases with no gene match: 8. The CDR3 is 15 residues long. Germline assignment: CDR1 SGHVS and CDR2 FNYEAQ. This sample was taken from a study of blood T cell repertoires in COVID-19. Study-level information: Whether acute or convalescent, the COVID-19 samples came from the United States, Italy and Spain.

Method: immunoSEQ multiplex PCR; TCRdb's copy keeps in-frame clones and lacks some. The data contain tens of thousands of clones, around 86% of them seen just once; the ten biggest clones take up 4.5% to 5%. Material: peripheral blood. The origin of this receptor is a human donor in a cohort sampled during active COVID-19. This chain uses TRBV7-6 with TRBJ2-5, with 9 nucleotides matching TRBD1. The CDR3 DNA reads TGTGCCAGCAGCCCCCGGGACAGGGTAATAGAGACCCAGTACTTC. It codes for CASSPRDRVIETQYF.